The 16 T cell receptor beta chains reported below all come from one sample, sequenced in a study of T cells after yellow fever vaccination. TCRdb itself ran the 5' RACE reads through MiXCR, one entry per CDR3 protein. Of 200,000 to 300,000 distinct CDR3 sequences in the sample, 6.9% are singletons; the top ten hold roughly 0.9%. Sequencing was performed on CD4+ T cells sorted from PBMCs, taken 15 days after the yellow fever booster vaccination. Source of these receptors: a man aged 25 to 45 who received the YFV17D yellow fever vaccine.

This clonotype appeared a few times. This sequence joins TRBV12-3 or TRBV12-4 and TRBJ2-4, with D hard to call. This CDR3 spans 12 amino acids. The V gene lost 5 bases and the J gene lost 12 bases, with 14 bases spanning the gap. The CDR3 region has the DNA TGTGCCAGCAGTCTCGACGAAGTCAATCAGTACTTC. Translated: CASSLDEVNQYF.

This clonotype was seen repeatedly, ten times or more. This chain links TRBV6-2 or TRBV6-3 with TRBJ2-1, with TRBD1 as a possible D gene (5 bases). The CDR3 sequence is 15 residues long. CDR1 MNHEY and CDR2 SVGEGT come from the germline V gene. V lost 5 bases and J lost 0, with 11 bases in between. Written as DNA, the CDR3 is TGTGCCAGCAGTGACACAGGTGCCTCCTACAATGAGCAGTTCTTC. This codes for CASSDTGASYNEQFF.

This clonotype turned up a few times. V usage is TRBV12-3 or TRBV12-4 and J usage is TRBJ1-1; D not certain. Trimming shortened V by 6 bases and J by 0 bases, and 11 bases separated the two germline ends. The CDR3 covers 14 residues. CDR3 nucleotide sequence: TGTGCCAGCAGACACGACGGACTGAACACTGAAGCTTTCTTT. Encoded protein: CASRHDGLNTEAFF.

This clonotype was seen more than once but under ten times. The chain is built from TRBV3-1 and TRBJ2-7; weak D call: TRBD1 (5 bases). This CDR3 has 15 residues. V was trimmed by 1 base and J by 3 bases, leaving 13 bases between them. Germline loops: CDR1 LGHDT, CDR2 YNNKEL (reference sequence). CDR3 DNA: TGTGCCAGCAGCCAAGTCTGGCAGGGCAACTACGAGCAGTACTTC. Its translation is CASSQVWQGNYEQYF.

This clonotype was counted ten times or more. The V gene is TRBV20-1, the J gene TRBJ2-1; 12 positions agree with TRBD2. The CDR3 runs 16 residues. V gave up 0 bases and J gave up 4 bases; unmatched junction bases: 4. Per the germline V gene, CDR1 is DFQATT and CDR2 is SNEGSKA (reference sequence). CDR3 region: CSARDLGTSGYNEQFF. As DNA, the CDR3 is TGCAGTGCTAGAGATCTCGGGACTAGCGGGTACAATGAGCAGTTCTTC.

This chain links TRBV6-1 with TRBJ2-5, with TRBD1 as a possible D gene (5 bases). CDR1 is MNHNS, CDR2 SASEGT, per germline. The CDR3 has 14 amino acids. V lost 6 bases and J lost 5, with 16 bases in between. The CDR3 sequence is CASSPGLGRETQYF. The DNA for the CDR3 is TGTGCCAGCAGCCCCGGTTTGGGGCGGGAGACCCAGTACTTC.

This clonotype appeared a few times. This chain joins TRBV23-1 and TRBJ2-1; D perhaps matches TRBD2 (6 bases). TRBV23-1 is an open reading frame whose function is uncertain. V was pared by 2 bases and J by 8 bases, with 13 bases between. The CDR3 runs 14 residues. The CDR3 reads CASSQGGSPYEQFF. The CDR3 DNA follows: TGCGCCAGCAGTCAAGGGGGGTCGCCGTATGAGCAGTTCTTC.

This clonotype has ten or more counts. The chain has TRBV7-2 and TRBJ2-5, with D maybe TRBD1 (6 bases). The CDR3 covers 16 residues. V lost 4 bases to trimming and J lost 4 bases, with 19 bases between them. Germline V gives CDR1 SGHTA, CDR2 FQGNSA. CDR3 amino acids: CASSSQGPVGGETQYF. CDR3 DNA sequence: TGTGCCAGCAGCTCACAGGGACCCGTGGGTGGAGAGACCCAGTACTTC.

This chain connects TRBV20-1 to TRBJ2-2; 9 bases map to TRBD2. CDR3 length: 15 amino acids. With 3 bases clipped from V and 2 bases from J, the junction kept 4 bases outside the gene matches. CDR1 DFQATT and CDR2 SNEGSKA come from the germline V gene (reference sequence). Here the CDR3 reads CSASSGSANTGELFF. The CDR3 DNA reads as TGCAGTGCTAGTAGCGGGAGTGCAAACACCGGGGAGCTGTTTTTT.

The J gene is TRBJ2-7, the V gene TRBV19, with 7 bases matching TRBD1. V dropped 4 bases and J dropped 2; count of bases not matched to a gene: 5. Per the germline V gene, CDR1 is LNHDA and CDR2 is SQIVND (reference sequence). The CDR3 has 14 amino acids. The CDR3 here is CASSTAGTAYEQYF. CDR3 DNA: TGTGCCAGTAGTACCGCCGGGACAGCCTACGAGCAGTACTTC.

This sequence joins TRBV30 and TRBJ2-7, with D unclear. The CDR3 covers 11 residues. Germline assignment: CDR1 GTSNPN and CDR2 SVGIG (reference sequence). This CDR3 is CAASSSYEQYF. CDR3 bases: TGTGCTGCGTCAAGCTCCTACGAGCAGTACTTC.

Ten or more counts support this clonotype. The CDR3, as DNA: TGCAGCGTTGGTAGGCTGTCCGAGACCCAGTACTTC. Protein: CSVGRLSETQYF. The chain links TRBV29-1 to TRBJ2-5; D is unclear. V lost 4 bases and J lost 5, with 11 bases in between. Germline V gene lookup returns CDR1 SQVTM and CDR2 ANQGSEA. The CDR3 is 12 residues long.

The chain uses TRBV4-3 and TRBJ1-6; D is unclear. The CDR3 is 15 amino acids. V was trimmed by 0 bases and J by 14 bases, leaving 17 bases between them. The V gene's germline CDR1 is LGHNA and CDR2 YSLEER. As DNA, the CDR3 is TGCGCCAGCAGCCAAGATGAAGACCCTCGGACGGCCCTCCACTTT. Amino acid sequence: CASSQDEDPRTALHF.

The chain employs TRBV20-1 and TRBJ1-1; 7 bases agree with TRBD1. Trimming cost V 5 bases and J 1 base; bases outside gene matches: 1. This CDR3 is built from 12 residues. Germline V gene data show CDR1 as DFQATT and CDR2 as SNEGSKA (reference sequence). The CDR3 nucleotides are TGCAGTGCTCAGGGGGGGAACACTGAAGCTTTCTTT. This sequence encodes CSAQGGNTEAFF.

Only a few counts were recorded for this clonotype. The chain recombines TRBV19 with TRBJ2-1, with D unresolved. The V end lost 6 bases, the J end lost 6 bases, and 21 bases lay between the germline ends. The germline V gene has CDR1 LNHDA and CDR2 SQIVND (reference sequence). The CDR3 extends over 16 amino acids. DNA for the CDR3: TGTGCCAGTAGGGTGGGTCTTTTCGGCCTCAGCAATGAGCAGTTCTTC. Residues: CASRVGLFGLSNEQFF. Looking up the rest from reference TRBV19 and TRBJ2-1 gives the full variable domain: DGGITQSPKYLFRKEGQNVTLSCEQNLNHDAMYWYRQDPGQGLRLIYYSQIVNDFQKGDIAEGYSVSREKKESFPLTVTSAQKNPTAFYLCASRVGLFGLSNEQFFGPGTRLTVL.

Many counts were recorded for this clonotype. This chain connects TRBV29-1 to TRBJ2-3, with no clear D. The germline CDR1 and CDR2 sequences are SQVTM and ANQGSEA. The CDR3 totals 13 residues. V dropped 4 bases and J dropped 0 bases, with 8 bases sitting between them. CDR3 sequence: CSVAPDSTDTQYF. CDR3 DNA sequence: TGCAGCGTTGCCCCCGACAGCACAGATACGCAGTATTTT.